This T cell receptor beta chain was captured in a study of T cells after posttransplantation cyclophosphamide. The assay was immunoSEQ multiplex PCR, and TCRdb's table has in-frame clones only and misses some. Altogether thousands of clones were found in the sample, and no singletons occur. In its sample, this clone was seen many times. Its cognate antigen is unknown. The V end lost 1 base, the J end lost 3 bases, and 7 bases lay between the germline ends. Per germline, CDR1 SNHLY and CDR2 FYNNEI. The CDR3 covers 13 residues. A marrow graft followed busulfan-fludarabine conditioning, with cyclophosphamide on days +3 and +4. Study conclusions and caveats: Blood and skin or GI T cell repertoires showed limited TRB overlap. Donor CD8+ memory clones often dominated recipient blood repertoires at later times. TRB clonality was highly associated with recipient CMV seropositivity and reactivation.

The sample in question was PBMCs, obtained after allogeneic stem cell transplant with posttransplant cyclophosphamide. V usage is TRBV2 and J usage is TRBJ2-7, with a possible D match to TRBD1 (6 bases). The clonotype was recovered from a male patient in his 50s who received an allogeneic stem cell transplant from an unrelated donor, was CMV-positive, and had acute GVHD only. Some T cells may arise from the graft donor. The CDR3 bases are TGTGCCAGCAGTGAAGGGACAGACTACGAGCAGTACTTC. It specifies CASSEGTDYEQYF.